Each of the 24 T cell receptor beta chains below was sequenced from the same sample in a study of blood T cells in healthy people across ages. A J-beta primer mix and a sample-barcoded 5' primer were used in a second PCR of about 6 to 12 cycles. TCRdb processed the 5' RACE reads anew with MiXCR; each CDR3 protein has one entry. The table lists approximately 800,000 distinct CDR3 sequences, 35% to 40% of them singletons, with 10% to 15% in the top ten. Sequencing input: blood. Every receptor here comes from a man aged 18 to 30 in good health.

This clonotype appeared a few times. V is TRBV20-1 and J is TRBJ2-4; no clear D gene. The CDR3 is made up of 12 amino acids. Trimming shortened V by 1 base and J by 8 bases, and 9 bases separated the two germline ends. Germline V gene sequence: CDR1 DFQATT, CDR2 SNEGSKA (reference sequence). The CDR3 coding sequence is TGCAGTGCTAGAGGGGGTCTTGACATTCAGTACTTC. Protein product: CSARGGLDIQYF.

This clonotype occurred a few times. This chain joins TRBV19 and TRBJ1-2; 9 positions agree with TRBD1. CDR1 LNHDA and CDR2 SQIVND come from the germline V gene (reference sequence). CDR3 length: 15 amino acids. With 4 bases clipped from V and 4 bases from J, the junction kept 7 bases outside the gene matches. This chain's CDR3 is CASSTNRGPRYGYTF. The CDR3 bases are TGTGCCAGTAGTACAAACAGGGGGCCTCGCTATGGCTACACCTTC.

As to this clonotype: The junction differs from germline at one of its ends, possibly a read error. Written as DNA, the CDR3 is TGCGCCAGCAGCCAAGATACCCCAGCGGGGGGCACAGAGACGCAGTATTTT. Residues: CASSQDTPAGGTETQYF. The chain combines TRBV4-3 with TRBJ2-3; 9 nucleotides line up with TRBD2. The CDR3 totals 17 residues. Germline loops: CDR1 LGHNA, CDR2 YSLEER.

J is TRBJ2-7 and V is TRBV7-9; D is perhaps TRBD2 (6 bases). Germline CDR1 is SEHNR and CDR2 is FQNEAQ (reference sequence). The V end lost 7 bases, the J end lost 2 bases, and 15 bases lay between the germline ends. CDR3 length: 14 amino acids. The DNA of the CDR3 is TGTGCCAGCACGGAGGGGCCCAACGCCTACGAGCAGTACTTC. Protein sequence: CASTEGPNAYEQYF.

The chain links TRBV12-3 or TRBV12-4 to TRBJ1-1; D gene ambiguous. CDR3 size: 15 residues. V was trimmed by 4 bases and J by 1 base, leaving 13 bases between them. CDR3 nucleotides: TGTGCCAGCAGTTCAAGCGGAGGAGCGAACACTGAAGCTTTCTTT. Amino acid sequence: CASSSSGGANTEAFF.

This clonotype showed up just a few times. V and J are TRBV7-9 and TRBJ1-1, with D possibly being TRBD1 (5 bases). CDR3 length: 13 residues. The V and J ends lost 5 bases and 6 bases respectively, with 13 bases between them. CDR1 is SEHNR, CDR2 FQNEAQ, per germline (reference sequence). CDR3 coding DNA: TGTGCCAGCAGCGCGCTCCCGGGGGCTGAAGCTTTCTTT. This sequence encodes CASSALPGAEAFF. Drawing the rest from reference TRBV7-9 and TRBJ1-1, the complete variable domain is DTGVSQNPRHKITKRGQNVTFRCDPISEHNRLYWYRQTLGQGPEFLTYFQNEAQLEKSRLLSDRFSAERPKGSFSTLEIQRTEQGDSAMYLCASSALPGAEAFFGQGTRLTVV.

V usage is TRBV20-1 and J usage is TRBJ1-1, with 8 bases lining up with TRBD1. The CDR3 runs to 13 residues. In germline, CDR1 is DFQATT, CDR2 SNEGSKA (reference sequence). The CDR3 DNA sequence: TGCAGGACAGGACAGGGCAAGGACACTGAAGCTTTCTTT. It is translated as CRTGQGKDTEAFF.

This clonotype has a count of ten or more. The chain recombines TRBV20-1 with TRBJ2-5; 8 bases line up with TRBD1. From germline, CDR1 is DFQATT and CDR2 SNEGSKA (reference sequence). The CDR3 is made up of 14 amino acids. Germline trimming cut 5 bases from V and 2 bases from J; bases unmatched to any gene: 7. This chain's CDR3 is CSASRGRGQETQYF. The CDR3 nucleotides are TGCAGTGCTTCCAGGGGGCGCGGGCAAGAGACCCAGTACTTC.

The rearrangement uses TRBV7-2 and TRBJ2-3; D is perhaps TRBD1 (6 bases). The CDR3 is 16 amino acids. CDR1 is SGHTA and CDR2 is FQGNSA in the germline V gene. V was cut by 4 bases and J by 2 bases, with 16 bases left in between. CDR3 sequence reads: CASSSQGWWNTDTQYF. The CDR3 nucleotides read TGTGCCAGCAGCTCACAGGGTTGGTGGAACACAGATACGCAGTATTTT.

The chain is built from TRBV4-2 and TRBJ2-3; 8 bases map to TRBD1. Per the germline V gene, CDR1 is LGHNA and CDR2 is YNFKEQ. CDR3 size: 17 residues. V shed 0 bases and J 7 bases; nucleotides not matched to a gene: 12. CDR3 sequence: CASSQETGAGGAYTQYF. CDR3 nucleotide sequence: TGTGCCAGCAGCCAAGAGACCGGGGCAGGGGGCGCGTATACGCAGTATTTT.

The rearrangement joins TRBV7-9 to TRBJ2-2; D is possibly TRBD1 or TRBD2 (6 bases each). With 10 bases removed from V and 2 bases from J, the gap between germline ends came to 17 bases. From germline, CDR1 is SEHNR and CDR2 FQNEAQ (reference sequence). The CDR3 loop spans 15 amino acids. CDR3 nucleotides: TGTGCCAATGGGCCCGGGGGCGCCAACACCGGGGAGCTGTTTTTT. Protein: CANGPGGANTGELFF.

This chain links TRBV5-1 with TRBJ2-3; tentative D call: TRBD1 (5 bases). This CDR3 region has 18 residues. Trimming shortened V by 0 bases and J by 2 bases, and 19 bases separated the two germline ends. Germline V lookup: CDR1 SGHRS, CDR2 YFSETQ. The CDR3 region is CASSLAGYWDGATDTQYF. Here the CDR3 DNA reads TGCGCCAGCAGCTTGGCCGGGTATTGGGATGGGGCCACAGATACGCAGTATTTT.

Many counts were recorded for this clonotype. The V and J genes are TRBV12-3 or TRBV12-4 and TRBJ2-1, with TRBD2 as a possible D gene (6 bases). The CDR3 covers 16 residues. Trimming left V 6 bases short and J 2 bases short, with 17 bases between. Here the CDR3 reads CASSQTFRGAYNEQFF. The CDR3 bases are TGTGCCAGCAGCCAGACTTTTCGCGGGGCCTACAATGAGCAGTTCTTC.

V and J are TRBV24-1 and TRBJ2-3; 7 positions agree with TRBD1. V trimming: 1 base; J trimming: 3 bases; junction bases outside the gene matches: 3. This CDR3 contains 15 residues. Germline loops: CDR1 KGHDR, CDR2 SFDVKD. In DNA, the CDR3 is TGTGCCACCAGTGATTTCGACAGGGAAACAGATACGCAGTATTTT. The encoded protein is CATSDFDRETDTQYF.

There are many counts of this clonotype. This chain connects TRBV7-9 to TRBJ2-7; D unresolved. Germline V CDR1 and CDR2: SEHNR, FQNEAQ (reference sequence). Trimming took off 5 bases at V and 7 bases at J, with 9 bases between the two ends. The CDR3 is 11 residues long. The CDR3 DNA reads TGTGCCAGCAGCCCTGCTCGGGAGCAGTACTTC. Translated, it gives CASSPAREQYF.

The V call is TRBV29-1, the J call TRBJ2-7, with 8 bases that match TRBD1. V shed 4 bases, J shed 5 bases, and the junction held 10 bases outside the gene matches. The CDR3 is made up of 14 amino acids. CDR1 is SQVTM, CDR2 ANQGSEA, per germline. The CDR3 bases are TGCAGCGTTGGGACAGGGAAGGGTATGAACGAGCAGTACTTC. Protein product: CSVGTGKGMNEQYF.

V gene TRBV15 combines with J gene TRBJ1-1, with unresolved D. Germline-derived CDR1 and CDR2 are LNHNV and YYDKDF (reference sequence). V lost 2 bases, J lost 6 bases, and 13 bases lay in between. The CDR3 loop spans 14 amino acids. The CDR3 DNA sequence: TGTGCCACCAGCAGACCTACAGAGGCCGCTGAAGCTTTCTTT. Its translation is CATSRPTEAAEAFF.

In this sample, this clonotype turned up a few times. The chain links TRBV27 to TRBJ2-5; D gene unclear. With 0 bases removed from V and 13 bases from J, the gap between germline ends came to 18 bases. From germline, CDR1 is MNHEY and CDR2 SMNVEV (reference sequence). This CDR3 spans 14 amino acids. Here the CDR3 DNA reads TGTGCCAGCAGTTTATCGCTAGACACCGCCGAGAGGTACTTC. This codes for CASSLSLDTAERYF.

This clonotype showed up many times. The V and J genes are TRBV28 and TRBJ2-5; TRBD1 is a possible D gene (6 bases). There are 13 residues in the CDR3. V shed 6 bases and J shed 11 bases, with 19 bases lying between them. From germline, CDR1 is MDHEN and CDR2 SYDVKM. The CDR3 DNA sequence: TGTGCCAGCAGCCGCGGCCAGGGGAAAGAGCAGTACTTC. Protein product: CASSRGQGKEQYF.

The CDR3 nucleotides read TGCAGTGCTGGAAGACTAGCGGGGGAATCCAATGAGCAGTACTTC. Its protein is CSAGRLAGESNEQYF. The V gene is TRBV20-1, the J gene TRBJ2-7; TRBD2 matches at 12 bases. The CDR3 loop spans 15 amino acids. V shed 5 bases and J 7 bases; nucleotides not matched to a gene: 12. Germline CDR1 is DFQATT and CDR2 is SNEGSKA (reference sequence).

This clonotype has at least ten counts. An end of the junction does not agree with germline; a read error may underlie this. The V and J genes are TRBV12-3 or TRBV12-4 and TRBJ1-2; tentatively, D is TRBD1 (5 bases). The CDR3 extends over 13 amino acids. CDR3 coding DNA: TGCGCCAGCAGCTTGAAAGGGGCCTATGGCTACACCTTC. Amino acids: CASSLKGAYGYTF.

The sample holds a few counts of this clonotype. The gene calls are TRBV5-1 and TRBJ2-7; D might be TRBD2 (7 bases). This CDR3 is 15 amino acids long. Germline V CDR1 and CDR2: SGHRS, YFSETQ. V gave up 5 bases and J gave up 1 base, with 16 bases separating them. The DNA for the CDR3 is TGCGCCAGCAGTCGAGGGGGGGGGCCTTCCTACGAGCAGTACTTC. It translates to CASSRGGGPSYEQYF.

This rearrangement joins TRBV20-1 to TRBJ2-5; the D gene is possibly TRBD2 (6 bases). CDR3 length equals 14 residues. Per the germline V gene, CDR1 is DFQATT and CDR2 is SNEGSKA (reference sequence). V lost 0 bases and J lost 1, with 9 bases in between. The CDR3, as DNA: TGCAGTGCTAGAGACGGGGGACTCCAAGAGACCCAGTACTTC. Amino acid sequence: CSARDGGLQETQYF.

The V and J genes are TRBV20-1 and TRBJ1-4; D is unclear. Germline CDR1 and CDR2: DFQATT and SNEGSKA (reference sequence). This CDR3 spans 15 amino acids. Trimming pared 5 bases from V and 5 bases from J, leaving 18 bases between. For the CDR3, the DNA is TGCAGTGCTCACCTCCCTCGGGAGCAGAATGAAAAACTGTTTTTT. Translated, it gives CSAHLPREQNEKLFF.